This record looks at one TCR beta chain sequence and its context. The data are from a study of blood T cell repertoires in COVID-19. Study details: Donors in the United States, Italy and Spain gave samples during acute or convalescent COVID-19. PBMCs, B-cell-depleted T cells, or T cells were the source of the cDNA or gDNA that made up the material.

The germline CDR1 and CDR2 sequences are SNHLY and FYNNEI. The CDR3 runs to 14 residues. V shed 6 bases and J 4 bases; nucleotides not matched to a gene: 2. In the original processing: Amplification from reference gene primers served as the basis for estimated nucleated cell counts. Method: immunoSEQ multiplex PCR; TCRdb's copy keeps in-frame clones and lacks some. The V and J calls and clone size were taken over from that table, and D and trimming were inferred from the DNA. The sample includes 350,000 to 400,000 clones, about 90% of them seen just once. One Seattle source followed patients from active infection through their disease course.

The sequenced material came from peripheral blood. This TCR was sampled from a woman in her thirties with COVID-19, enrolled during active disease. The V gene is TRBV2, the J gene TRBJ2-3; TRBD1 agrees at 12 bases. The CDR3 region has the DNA TGTGCCAGCAGGGGGACAGGGGGCGCAGATACGCAGTATTTT. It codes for CASRGTGGADTQYF.